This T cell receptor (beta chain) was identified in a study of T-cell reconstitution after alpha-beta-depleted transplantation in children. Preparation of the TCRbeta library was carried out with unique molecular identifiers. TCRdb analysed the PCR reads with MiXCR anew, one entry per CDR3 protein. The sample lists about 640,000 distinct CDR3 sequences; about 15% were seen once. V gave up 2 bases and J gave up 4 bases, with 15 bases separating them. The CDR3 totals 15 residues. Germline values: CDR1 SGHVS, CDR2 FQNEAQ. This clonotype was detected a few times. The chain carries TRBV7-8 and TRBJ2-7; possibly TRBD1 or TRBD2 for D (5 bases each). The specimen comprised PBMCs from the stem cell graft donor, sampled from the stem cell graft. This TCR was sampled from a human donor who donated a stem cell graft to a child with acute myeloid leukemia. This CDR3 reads CASSLTPGPMYEQYF. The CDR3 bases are TGTGCCAGCAGCTTAACTCCGGGACCGATGTACGAGCAGTACTTC.